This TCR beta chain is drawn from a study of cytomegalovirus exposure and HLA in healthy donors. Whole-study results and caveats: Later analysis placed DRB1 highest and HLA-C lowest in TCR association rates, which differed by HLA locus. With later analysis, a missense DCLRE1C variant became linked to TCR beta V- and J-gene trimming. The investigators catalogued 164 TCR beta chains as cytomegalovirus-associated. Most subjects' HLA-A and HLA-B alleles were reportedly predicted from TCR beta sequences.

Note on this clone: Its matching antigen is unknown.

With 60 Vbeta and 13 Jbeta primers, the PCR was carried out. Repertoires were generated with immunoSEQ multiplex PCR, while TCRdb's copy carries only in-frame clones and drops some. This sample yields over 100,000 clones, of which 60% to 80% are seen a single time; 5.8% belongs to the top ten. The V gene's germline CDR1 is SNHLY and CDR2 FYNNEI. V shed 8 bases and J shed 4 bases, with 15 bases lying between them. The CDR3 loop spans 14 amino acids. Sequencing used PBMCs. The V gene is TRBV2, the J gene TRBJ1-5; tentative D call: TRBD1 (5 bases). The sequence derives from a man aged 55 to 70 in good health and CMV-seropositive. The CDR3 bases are TGTGCCAGCGCTAAGGAACAGGTTAATCAGCCCCAGCATTTT. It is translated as CASAKEQVNQPQHF. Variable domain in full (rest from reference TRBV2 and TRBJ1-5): EPEVTQTPSHQVTQMGQEVILRCVPISNHLYFYWYRQILGQKVEFLVSFYNNEISEKSEIFDDQFSVERPDGSNFTLKIRSTKLEDSAMYFCASAKEQVNQPQHFGDGTRLSIL.